These T cell receptor beta chains were read from a single sample in a study of T cells in Graves' hyperthyroidism and ophthalmopathy. In TCRdb, the multiplex PCR reads were re-called with MiXCR into one record per CDR3 protein. The table has about 95,000 distinct CDR3 sequences, 35% to 50% seen once. Material for sequencing was peripheral blood or thyroid tissue (not recorded which). Source of these receptors: a woman aged 25 to 39 with Graves' hyperthyroidism. The CDR3 runs from the conserved cysteine through the conserved F or W. D genes are given only for firm matches. Clone size appears in some rows only: once, few, many, or a class for an expanded clone.

TRBV12-3/TRBV12-4	-	many	TRBJ2-5	TGTGCCAGCAGTTTATACTGGACCTTCGACTTGAGGGAGACCCAGTACTTC	CASSLYWTFDLRETQYF
TRBV9	-	-	TRBJ1-1	TGTGCCAGAAAGAACACTGGAGCCTTCTTT	CARKNTGAFF
TRBV6-1	-	once	TRBJ2-1	TGTGCCAGCAGACGGGGTGGGGCTACGGGGGATGAGCAGTTCTTC	CASRRGGATGDEQFF
TRBV7-9	TRBD2	-	TRBJ2-5	TGTGCCAGCAGCCCCCCTAGCGGGAGAGGACAGTACTTC	CASSPPSGRGQYF
TRBV27	-	many	TRBJ2-2	TGTGCCAGCAGTTTAGGTCCAGAGGGGCTCGCCGGGGAGCTGTTTTTT	CASSLGPEGLAGELFF
TRBV6-6	TRBD1	-	TRBJ1-1	TGTGCCAGCAGTTACTCGGGACAGGGAAACACTGAAGCTTTCTTT	CASSYSGQGNTEAFF
TRBV12-3/TRBV12-4	TRBD1	-	TRBJ1-6	TGTGCCAGCAGTGGCAGGACAGGGGGCGAGGATTCACCCCTCCACTTT	CASSGRTGGEDSPLHF
TRBV13	TRBD1	-	TRBJ1-4	TGTGCCAGCAGCGCGGACAGGGGGAATGAAAAACTGTTTTTT	CASSADRGNEKLFF
TRBV25-1	TRBD1	-	TRBJ2-2	TGTGCCAGCAGTTATGGACAGGGACCCGGGGAGCTGTTTTTT	CASSYGQGPGELFF
TRBV7-3	TRBD1	-	TRBJ1-4	TGTGCCAGCAGTCGACAGGGGGCGAAGGAAAAGCTGTTTTTT	CASSRQGAKEKLFF
TRBV20-1	TRBD1	many	TRBJ1-6	TGCAGTGCTAGACCTCCTAGGACAGGGAGCAATTCACCCCTCCACTTT	CSARPPRTGSNSPLHF
TRBV7-3	-	-	TRBJ2-3	TGTGCCAGCAGCCCAGCGTTGACAGATACGCAGTATTTT	CASSPALTDTQYF
TRBV5-1	-	many	TRBJ1-6	TGCGCCAGCAGCTTGGTCCAGGGGTCGGAGTCCTATAATTCACCCCTCCACTTT	CASSLVQGSESYNSPLHF
TRBV5-5	-	many	TRBJ2-7	TGTGCCAGCAAAATCCGGGACGGTCACTACGAGCAGTACTTC	CASKIRDGHYEQYF
TRBV5-1	-	-	TRBJ2-2	TGCGCCAGCAGCCTATACACCGGGGAACCGTTTTTT	CASSLYTGEPFF
TRBV7-3	-	-	TRBJ1-1	TGTGCCAGCAGACTCGGGGGGGTCACTGAAGCCTTCTTT	CASRLGGVTEAFF
TRBV2	TRBD1	-	TRBJ2-2	TGTGCCAGCAATGGACAGGGGGCGGGCACCGGGGAGCTGTTTTTT	CASNGQGAGTGELFF
TRBV4-1	-	-	TRBJ1-4	TGCGCCAGCAGCCAAGAAGGCGGACGTAATAATGAAAGACTGTTTTTT	CASSQEGGRNNERLFF
TRBV29-1	-	-	TRBJ1-1	TGCAGCGTTAGGGTACGTGGCACTGAGGCTTTCTTT	CSVRVRGTEAFF
TRBV12-3/TRBV12-4	-	many	TRBJ1-4	TGTGCCAGCAGTTTAGGGATTTGGGATGAAAAACTGTTTTTT	CASSLGIWDEKLFF
TRBV9	-	many	TRBJ2-7	TGTGCCAGCAGCTCTAATCCGGGCCAATCCTACGAGCAGTACTTC	CASSSNPGQSYEQYF
TRBV20-1	-	many	TRBJ2-7	TGCAGTGCTTTGGACTACAACTACGAGCAGTACTTC	CSALDYNYEQYF
TRBV28	TRBD1	many	TRBJ1-2	TGTGCCAGCAGCTGGGACAGGGGGTTGTGGGGCTACACCTTC	CASSWDRGLWGYTF
TRBV6-4	TRBD2	-	TRBJ2-3	TGTGCCAGCAGACTTACTATAGCGGGAGGGTCAGATACGCAGTATTTT	CASRLTIAGGSDTQYF
TRBV2	TRBD1	-	TRBJ1-4	TGTGCCAGCAGCCGCCGGACAGGAACTAATGAAAAACTGTTTTTT	CASSRRTGTNEKLFF
TRBV6-5	TRBD1	many	TRBJ1-5	TGTGCCAGCAGTTACTCGTTATTACAGGGGTCGGGACGCCGACAATGGCAGCCCCAGCATTTT	CASSYSLLQGSGRRQWQPQHF
TRBV9	TRBD1	-	TRBJ2-6	TGTGCCAGCAGCGTTCAGGGGGAATGGACTGAAGCTTTC	CASSVQGEWTEAF
TRBV3-1	-	many	TRBJ2-7	TGTGCCAGCAGCCACAGGGGAATCTACGAGCAGTACTTC	CASSHRGIYEQYF
TRBV4-1	-	many	TRBJ1-5	TGCGCCAGCAGCCAGGTCAGCCAGGTGGTAAATGAGCCCCAGCATTTT	CASSQVSQVVNEPQHF
TRBV7-9	TRBD1	-	TRBJ2-7	TGTGCCAGCACCGGGACAGGGGTTTACGAGCAGTACTTC	CASTGTGVYEQYF
TRBV15	TRBD1	few	TRBJ1-5	TGTGCCACCAAATCGGACAGGGATTATGGCAATCAGCCCCAGCATTTT	CATKSDRDYGNQPQHF
TRBV7-3	TRBD2	many	TRBJ2-3	TGTGCCAGCAGCTTACGCCTAGCGGGAGCAGATACGCAGTATTTT	CASSLRLAGADTQYF
TRBV7-9	-	-	TRBJ2-3	TGTGCCACCCTGGACGACACAGATACGCAGTATTTT	CATLDDTDTQYF
TRBV7-2	-	many	TRBJ1-2	TGTGCCAGCAGCTTGGCCCCTGGGCTAATCAACTATGGCTACACCTTC	CASSLAPGLINYGYTF
TRBV5-1	TRBD1	once	TRBJ1-6	TGCGCCAGCAGCAACGTCCGACAGGGGAGCTCCTATAATTCACCCCTCCACTTT	CASSNVRQGSSYNSPLHF
TRBV7-9	-	many	TRBJ1-1	TGTGCCAGCAGCCCAGGGGTCCATCCTGAAGCTTTCTTT	CASSPGVHPEAFF
TRBV20-1	TRBD1	many	TRBJ1-2	TGCAGTGTTTCCGCGGACAGGCTTACTAACTATGGCTACACCTTC	CSVSADRLTNYGYTF
TRBV28	-	-	TRBJ2-2	TGTGCCAGCAGTTTGATGGGAACTACCAACACCGGGGAGCTGTTTTTT	CASSLMGTTNTGELFF
TRBV5-5	-	-	TRBJ2-7	TGTGCCAGCAGCTTCGAACCGCCGGGCTACGAGCAGTACTTC	CASSFEPPGYEQYF
TRBV15	-	medium-sized	TRBJ2-2	TGTGCCACCAGCAGAGTTAGACGAGACGGGGAGCTGTTTTTT	CATSRVRRDGELFF
TRBV4-2	-	many	TRBJ1-5	TGTGCCAGCAGCCAAGTTTCGACAGCTGAAAATCAGCCCCAGCATTTT	CASSQVSTAENQPQHF
TRBV7-9	TRBD1	-	TRBJ2-5	TGTGCTAGCAGGCCGGACAGGGGAGAGACCCAGTACTTC	CASRPDRGETQYF
TRBV9	TRBD1	once	TRBJ2-2	TGTGCCAGCAGCCAGTCCCCGGGACAGACGAACACCGGGGAGCTGTTTTTT	CASSQSPGQTNTGELFF
TRBV11-2	TRBD2	once	TRBJ2-5	TGTGCCAGCAGCTTTAGCGTCGCGGGAGGGCCGTCAAAGACCCAGTACTTC	CASSFSVAGGPSKTQYF
TRBV12-3/TRBV12-4	-	medium-sized	TRBJ1-1	TGTGCCGGTGCATCGAACACTGAAGCTTTCTTT	CAGASNTEAFF
TRBV20-1	TRBD1	-	TRBJ1-6	TGCAGTGCTATCACAGGGGGCAATTCACCCCTCCACTTT	CSAITGGNSPLHF
TRBV12-3/TRBV12-4	TRBD1	-	TRBJ2-7	TGTGCCAGCAGTTGGGGGGACAGGGGAGCGCAGTACTTC	CASSWGDRGAQYF
TRBV7-3	TRBD2	many	TRBJ2-3	TGTGCCAGCAGCTTAACGGGATCTAGCGGGAGCACAGATACGCAGTATTTT	CASSLTGSSGSTDTQYF
TRBV20-1	-	many	TRBJ2-7	TGCAGTGCTAGAGGAAGAATTACAGGGCTCGAGCAGTACTTC	CSARGRITGLEQYF
TRBV15	-	many	TRBJ2-7	TGTGCCACCAGCAGAGATCGGGACACCCGCTCCTACGAGCAGTACTTC	CATSRDRDTRSYEQYF